The 19 T cell receptor beta chains listed next were all sequenced from one sample in a study of OX40 agonist ivuxolimab in advanced cancers. This table comes from immunoSEQ multiplex PCR, and its TCRdb copy is limited to in-frame clones, with some not included. The sample lists 65,000 to 85,000 clones; around nine tenths were seen once. Material: CD4+ or CD8+ T cells sorted from blood, obtained in a trial of the OX40 agonist ivuxolimab. Receptor source: an adult with an advanced solid tumor such as melanoma, head and neck, liver or kidney cancer.

The rearrangement uses TRBV7-2 and TRBJ2-3, with 8 positions matching TRBD2. Germline V gene data show CDR1 as SGHTA and CDR2 as FQGNSA. The ends lost 5 bases at V and 2 bases at J; junction bases unmatched: 6. The CDR3 runs to 15 residues. This chain's CDR3 is CASSLQRGFTDTQYF. The CDR3 bases are TGTGCCAGCAGCCTGCAGCGGGGGTTCACAGATACGCAGTATTTT.

V usage is TRBV7-9 and J usage is TRBJ2-2, with TRBD1 matching over 10 bases. V lost 5 bases to trimming and J lost 6 bases; unmatched junction nucleotides: 6. Germline assignment: CDR1 SEHNR and CDR2 FQNEAQ (reference sequence). The CDR3 runs to 15 residues. The CDR3 reads CASSRGQGSSGELFF. DNA of the CDR3: TGTGCCAGCAGCCGGGGACAGGGGAGTTCCGGGGAGCTGTTTTTT.

The table lists this clone with a count of one. CDR3 sequence reads: CASSLGAAYEQYF. The CDR3 coding sequence is TGTGCCAGCAGCTTGGGTGCAGCCTACGAGCAGTACTTC. J is TRBJ2-7 and V is TRBV5-4; D call uncertain. The V and J ends lost 0 bases and 2 bases respectively, with 6 bases between them. CDR3 size: 13 residues. CDR1 and CDR2 from the germline V gene are SGHNT and YYREEE (reference sequence). The entire variable domain, with the rest obtained from reference TRBV5-4 and TRBJ2-7, is as follows: ETGVTQSPTHLIKTRGQQVTLRCSSQSGHNTVSWYQQALGQGPQFIFQYYREEENGRGNFPPRFSGLQFPNYSSELNVNALELDDSALYLCASSLGAAYEQYFGPGTRLTVT.

The rearrangement uses TRBV6-5 and TRBJ2-7; the match to TRBD2 covers 7 bases. The germline gives CDR1 MNHEY, CDR2 SVGAGI. The V gene end was trimmed by 10 bases and the J gene end by 3 bases; junction bases not matched to a gene: 12. The CDR3 runs 14 residues. CDR3 region: CATLYRRGYYEQYF. The CDR3 nucleotides are TGTGCCACCCTCTATCGGCGGGGGTACTACGAGCAGTACTTC.

The J gene is TRBJ1-1, the V gene TRBV7-9; no firm D call. Germline CDR1 SEHNR, CDR2 FQNEAQ (reference sequence). The CDR3 runs to 15 residues. The ends were cut back, 8 bases at V and 4 bases at J, with 20 bases in the middle. DNA of the CDR3: TGTGCCAGCCGCGACCTCCGGACGGGCAGCACTGAAGCTTTCTTT. Translated, it gives CASRDLRTGSTEAFF.

This clone occurred once. The genes are TRBV6-5 and TRBJ1-5; D perhaps matches TRBD1 (5 bases). The germline V and J ends were trimmed by 2 bases and 6 bases, with 11 bases remaining between them. In germline, CDR1 is MNHEY, CDR2 SVGAGI. The length of the CDR3 is 14 residues. This CDR3 reads CASSYPGSRQPQHF. In nucleotides, the CDR3 is TGTGCCAGCAGTTACCCAGGGTCTCGTCAGCCCCAGCATTTT.

Details on this clone: The sample holds other DNA sequences that translate to the same CDR3. This chain joins TRBV7-2 and TRBJ2-3; tentative D call: TRBD2 (5 bases). The V and J ends lost 4 bases and 0 bases respectively, with 14 bases between them. Germline V lookup: CDR1 SGHTA, CDR2 FQGNSA. This CDR3 comprises 16 residues. The CDR3 sequence: CASSSTFRTSTDTQYF. As DNA, the CDR3 is TGTGCCAGCAGCTCCACCTTCCGGACTAGCACAGATACGCAGTATTTT.

A few counts support this clone. The V call is TRBV7-7, the J call TRBJ1-1, with TRBD1 as a possible D gene (5 bases). V shed 6 bases and J shed 6 bases, with 8 bases lying between them. This CDR3 contains 11 residues. The germline V gene has CDR1 SSHAT and CDR2 FNYEAQ (reference sequence). This chain's CDR3 is CASSGDSEAFF. As DNA, the CDR3 is TGTGCCAGCAGTGGGGACTCTGAAGCTTTCTTT.

This chain links TRBV19 with TRBJ2-7; D is unclear. Trimming removed 5 bases at V and 0 bases at J, with 11 bases between. There are 14 residues in the CDR3. CDR1 is LNHDA and CDR2 is SQIVND in the germline V gene (reference sequence). CDR3 in DNA: TGTGCCAGTAGTCTCGCTTGGAGCTCCTACGAGCAGTACTTC. Translated: CASSLAWSSYEQYF.

The chain recombines TRBV5-4 with TRBJ1-4; 7 nucleotides line up with TRBD1. The V and J ends lost 4 bases and 5 bases, in that order; junction bases with no gene match: 8. The CDR3 runs 15 residues. The V gene's germline CDR1 is SGHNT and CDR2 YYREEE (reference sequence). The CDR3 nucleotides read TGTGCCAGCAGCGCAAACAGGGGTGTCAATGAAAAACTGTTTTTT. Translated: CASSANRGVNEKLFF.

This chain connects TRBV5-1 to TRBJ2-5; TRBD2 matches 9 bases. Germline V lookup: CDR1 SGHRS, CDR2 YFSETQ. CDR3 length: 15 residues. V lost 4 bases and J lost 2; bases outside the gene matches: 6. DNA for the CDR3: TGCGCCAGCAGCCCTAGCGGGGAACTACAAGAGACCCAGTACTTC. Amino acids: CASSPSGELQETQYF.

The V gene is TRBV2, the J gene TRBJ1-5, with D hard to call. The CDR3 runs 14 residues. The V end lost 3 bases, the J end lost 0 bases, and 6 bases lay between the germline ends. Germline V gives CDR1 SNHLY, CDR2 FYNNEI. This CDR3 is CASSEGFSNQPQHF. In nucleotides, the CDR3 is TGTGCCAGCAGTGAGGGGTTTAGCAATCAGCCCCAGCATTTT.

The rearrangement links TRBV30 to TRBJ1-2; TRBD1 aligns across 7 bases. This CDR3 has 15 amino acids. The germline CDR1 and CDR2 sequences are GTSNPN and SVGIG (reference sequence). V lost 3 bases and J lost 2; bases outside the gene matches: 9. The CDR3 DNA follows: TGTGCCTGGAGGGCCTCGGCGACAGGGAACTATGGCTACACCTTC. It yields the protein CAWRASATGNYGYTF.

This clone was counted only a few times. The chain carries TRBV27 and TRBJ1-2; D is uncertain. Germline V CDR1 and CDR2: MNHEY, SMNVEV (reference sequence). V lost 5 bases and J 7 bases, leaving 11 bases between the germline ends. This CDR3 comprises 12 residues. CDR3 nucleotide sequence: TGTGCCAGCAGTAAGCGGGCCGGTGGCTACACCTTC. Amino acid sequence: CASSKRAGGYTF.

The rearrangement uses TRBV6-6 and TRBJ2-5; no definite D call. This CDR3 region has 10 residues. Trimming removed 8 bases at V and 2 bases at J, with 3 bases between. In germline, CDR1 is MNHNY, CDR2 SVGAGI (reference sequence). The CDR3 DNA is TGTGCCAGCCGTCAAGAGACCCAGTACTTC. This translates into CASRQETQYF.

The genes are TRBV7-8 and TRBJ1-1, with D perhaps matching TRBD1 (6 bases). The CDR3 runs 14 residues. V was cut by 10 bases and J by 9 bases, with 24 bases left in between. The germline CDR1 and CDR2 sequences are SGHVS and FQNEAQ. DNA of the CDR3: TGTGCCACCCTTAGACAGGCCGCGGACCTGAAAGCTTTCTTT. This sequence encodes CATLRQAADLKAFF.

The chain uses TRBV9 and TRBJ1-2; possible D gene TRBD1, 6 bases. Germline CDR1 is SGDLS and CDR2 is YYNGEE. CDR3 length: 14 residues. V was trimmed by 2 bases and J by 4 bases, leaving 12 bases between them. Here the CDR3 reads CASSVELRGYGYTF. The CDR3 DNA sequence: TGTGCCAGCAGCGTGGAGCTCAGGGGCTATGGCTACACCTTC.

The chain links TRBV4-1 to TRBJ1-2, with 8 positions matching TRBD1. The CDR3 is made up of 17 amino acids. V lost 0 bases to trimming and J lost 10 bases; unmatched junction nucleotides: 16. Germline V gene sequence: CDR1 MGHRA, CDR2 YSYEKL. The CDR3 nucleotides read TGCGCCAGCAGCCAAGATGGGACAGGAATGGGAAAAGGTTTCTACACCTTC. It translates to CASSQDGTGMGKGFYTF.

CDR3 nucleotide sequence: TGCGCCAGCAGCCAAGACAGGGAAACAGATACGCAGTATTTT. The encoded protein is CASSQDRETDTQYF. This chain uses TRBV5-1 with TRBJ2-3; 7 nucleotides agree with TRBD1. CDR3 length: 14 amino acids. Trimming took 4 bases from V and 3 from J; bases not matched to a gene: 5. Germline CDR1 SGHRS, CDR2 YFSETQ.